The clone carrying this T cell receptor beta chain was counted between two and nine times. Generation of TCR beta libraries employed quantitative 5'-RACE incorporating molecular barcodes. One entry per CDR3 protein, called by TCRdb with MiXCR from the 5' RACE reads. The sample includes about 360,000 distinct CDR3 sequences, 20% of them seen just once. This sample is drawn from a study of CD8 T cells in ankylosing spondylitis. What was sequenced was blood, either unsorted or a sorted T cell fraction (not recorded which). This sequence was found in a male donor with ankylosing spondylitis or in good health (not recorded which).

The CDR3 DNA reads TGTGCCAGCAGCTCCGTCCTAAGCGTGACCCAGTACTTC. Its translation is CASSSVLSVTQYF. The gene calls are TRBV7-9 and TRBJ2-5; no reliable D call. The CDR3 has 13 residues. Deletions cut 4 bases from V and 7 bases from J, with 13 bases between. The germline gives CDR1 SEHNR, CDR2 FQNEAQ (reference sequence).